These 20 T cell receptor beta chains were sequenced from one sample in a study of blood T cell repertoires in COVID-19. Profiling relied on immunoSEQ multiplex PCR, and the TCRdb table lists in-frame clones only, not all of them. Here the sample spans approximately 220,000 clones, around 90% being singletons. Sequenced input: PBMCs or T cells enriched from blood (not recorded which). These receptors all come from a woman in her twenties or thirties who had recovered from COVID-19.

The chain joins TRBV5-1 to TRBJ1-2; a weak D match, TRBD1 (5 bases). V lost 3 bases, J lost 0 bases, and 9 bases lay in between. Germline CDR1 is SGHRS and CDR2 is YFSETQ. This CDR3 region has 14 residues. CDR3 sequence: CASSYDRANYGYTF. In DNA, the CDR3 is TGCGCCAGCAGCTATGACAGAGCTAACTATGGCTACACCTTC.

CDR3 residues: CASRPGHREPSNQPQHF. The CDR3 DNA follows: TGTGCCAGCAGGCCGGGACACAGAGAACCTAGCAATCAGCCCCAGCATTTT. The chain links TRBV27 to TRBJ1-5; possible D gene TRBD1, 6 bases. The germline CDR1 and CDR2 sequences are MNHEY and SMNVEV (reference sequence). The CDR3 sequence is 17 residues long. The V and J ends lost 6 bases and 0 bases respectively, with 18 bases between them.

The chain joins TRBV12-3 or TRBV12-4 to TRBJ1-1; TRBD1 is a possible D gene (6 bases). The CDR3 has 13 amino acids. Trimming took 6 bases from V and 5 from J, leaving 13 bases between them. The chain's CDR3 is CASRNTGITEAFF. In DNA form, the CDR3 reads TGTGCCAGCAGAAACACAGGGATTACTGAAGCTTTCTTT.

As for this clone: This sample also contains other DNA sequences that code for the same CDR3. The chain couples TRBV19 to TRBJ1-5, with D hard to call. The CDR3 contains 12 residues. Germline V CDR1 and CDR2: LNHDA, SQIVND (reference sequence). V was shortened by 5 bases and J by 5 bases, with 7 bases between the two germline ends. The DNA for the CDR3 is TGTGCCAGTAGTCCCGGGGATCAGCCCCAGCATTTT. Translating gives CASSPGDQPQHF.

The V call is TRBV4-3, the J call TRBJ1-6; the match to TRBD1 covers 9 bases. J gave up 10 bases and V 4 bases, and 5 bases lay outside the gene matches. The CDR3 is 14 amino acids. CDR1 is LGHNA and CDR2 is YSLEER in the germline V gene. CDR3 sequence reads: CASSLTGGGSPLHF. CDR3 in DNA: TGCGCCAGCAGCCTCACAGGGGGCGGCTCACCCCTCCACTTT.

The rearrangement joins TRBV4-3 to TRBJ2-3, with 10 bases identical to TRBD1. This CDR3 comprises 16 residues. Per germline, CDR1 LGHNA and CDR2 YSLEER. The V gene end was trimmed by 0 bases and the J gene end by 7 bases; junction bases not matched to a gene: 7. The CDR3 spells CASSQDVPTGGNTQYF. In DNA form, the CDR3 reads TGCGCCAGCAGCCAAGATGTCCCGACAGGGGGCAATACGCAGTATTTT.

The rearrangement uses TRBV5-5 and TRBJ2-6; maybe TRBD1 (7 bases). Germline lookup yields CDR1 SGHKS and CDR2 YYEKEE (reference sequence). Trimming removed 2 bases from V and 4 bases from J, with 10 bases in between. The CDR3 runs to 15 residues. Here the CDR3 reads CASSFGGQGANVLTF. DNA of the CDR3: TGTGCCAGCAGCTTCGGGGGACAGGGGGCCAACGTCCTGACTTTC.

This clone showed up just a few times. The CDR3 spells CASSANAYSNTGELFF. CDR3 nucleotides: TGTGCCAGCAGCGCGAACGCATACTCGAACACCGGGGAGCTGTTTTTT. The V call is TRBV7-8, the J call TRBJ2-2, with D uncertain. V lost 5 bases to trimming and J lost 0 bases, with 13 bases between them. Germline CDR1 SGHVS, CDR2 FQNEAQ. The CDR3 consists of 16 residues.

The chain links TRBV19 to TRBJ1-6; D is unclear. Trimming left V 5 bases short and J 7 bases short, with 15 bases between. The CDR3 loop spans 15 amino acids. Looked up from germline, CDR1 is LNHDA and CDR2 is SQIVND (reference sequence). CDR3 sequence reads: CASSAPGTLNSPLHF. CDR3 DNA sequence: TGTGCCAGTAGTGCCCCAGGAACTCTCAATTCACCCCTCCACTTT.

V and J are TRBV27 and TRBJ1-5; 11 nucleotides line up with TRBD1. The CDR3 extends over 20 amino acids. CDR1 and CDR2 (germline): MNHEY, SMNVEV (reference sequence). V lost 4 bases to trimming and J lost 6 bases; unmatched junction nucleotides: 20. The CDR3 sequence: CASSSLGFDGTGGDGQPQHF. The CDR3 DNA sequence: TGTGCCAGCAGTTCTTTAGGATTTGATGGGACAGGGGGAGACGGTCAGCCCCAGCATTTT.

This clone showed up just a few times. The gene calls are TRBV6-5 and TRBJ1-2, with D unclear. The CDR3 contains 14 residues. V gave up 5 bases and J gave up 1 base, with 11 bases separating them. Germline values: CDR1 MNHEY, CDR2 SVGAGI. CDR3 nucleotides: TGTGCCAGCAGTCGCCGGGAGGGTAACTATGGCTACACCTTC. This gives the protein CASSRREGNYGYTF.

The chain recombines TRBV15 with TRBJ1-2; possibly TRBD1 for D (5 bases). Per the germline V gene, CDR1 is LNHNV and CDR2 is YYDKDF (reference sequence). The CDR3 spans 13 residues. Between the trimmed V and J ends, which lost 5 bases and 8 bases, there was a span of 15 bases. The CDR3 region has the DNA TGTGCCACCAGCCTAACGACAGACACGGGCTACACCTTC. Its protein product is CATSLTTDTGYTF.

V and J are TRBV27 and TRBJ2-1, with 7 bases identical to TRBD1. The CDR3 has 14 residues. Germline assignment: CDR1 MNHEY and CDR2 SMNVEV (reference sequence). V trimming: 5 bases; J trimming: 4 bases; junction bases outside the gene matches: 5. The CDR3 spells CASSPGQLYNEQFF. CDR3 sequence (DNA): TGTGCCAGCAGTCCGGGACAGCTTTACAATGAGCAGTTCTTC.

This clone was detected only once. The chain is built from TRBV19 and TRBJ1-2; D is possibly TRBD1 (5 bases). V lost 5 bases and J 2 bases, leaving 6 bases between the germline ends. CDR3 size: 12 residues. Looked up from germline, CDR1 is LNHDA and CDR2 is SQIVND (reference sequence). The CDR3 coding sequence is TGTGCCAGTAGTCCAGGGAACTATGGCTACACCTTC. It encodes CASSPGNYGYTF.

The J gene is TRBJ2-7, the V gene TRBV5-1, with TRBD1 matching 11 bases. Germline values: CDR1 SGHRS, CDR2 YFSETQ. J was trimmed by 3 bases and V by 2 bases; bases with no gene match: 4. The CDR3 loop spans 15 amino acids. The CDR3 DNA reads TGCGCCAGCAGCTTAACCGGGACAGGGGGCTACGAGCAGTACTTC. It is translated as CASSLTGTGGYEQYF.

V is TRBV27 and J is TRBJ1-6, with D unclear. CDR1 and CDR2 (germline): MNHEY, SMNVEV (reference sequence). Trimming removed 3 bases at V and 8 bases at J, with 11 bases between. This CDR3 spans 14 amino acids. The CDR3: CASSFRGSHSPLHF. Written as DNA, the CDR3 is TGTGCCAGCAGTTTTCGGGGATCGCATTCACCCCTCCACTTT.

V gene TRBV28 combines with J gene TRBJ2-4; weak D call: TRBD1 (5 bases). The CDR3 is 13 amino acids. Germline values: CDR1 MDHEN, CDR2 SYDVKM. V lost 5 bases, J lost 5 bases, and 10 bases lay in between. CDR3: CASSLPRENIQYF. The CDR3 DNA follows: TGTGCCAGCAGTCTTCCCAGGGAAAACATTCAGTACTTC.

The chain couples TRBV4-1 to TRBJ2-1; D gene unclear. The CDR3 loop spans 14 amino acids. Germline V CDR1 and CDR2: MGHRA, YSYEKL. Trimming left V 0 bases short and J 4 bases short, with 7 bases between. Here the CDR3 reads CASSQDPVYNEQFF. CDR3 sequence (DNA): TGCGCCAGCAGCCAAGATCCAGTTTACAATGAGCAGTTCTTC.

The chain uses TRBV27 and TRBJ1-2; 8 nucleotides match TRBD1. The CDR3 totals 14 residues. Germline V gene sequence: CDR1 MNHEY, CDR2 SMNVEV (reference sequence). V shed 0 bases and J 8 bases; nucleotides not matched to a gene: 5. In nucleotides, the CDR3 is TGTGCCAGCAGTTTATCCAGGACAGGGTACGGCTACACCTTC. This codes for CASSLSRTGYGYTF.

The chain recombines TRBV3-1 (or the pseudogene TRBV3-2) with TRBJ2-2; no clear D gene. This CDR3 region has 12 residues. Germline V gives CDR1 LGHDT, CDR2 YNNKEL (reference sequence). V shed 4 bases and J shed 8 bases, with 8 bases lying between them. The CDR3 here is CASSPSTGELFF. The CDR3 DNA follows: TGTGCCAGCAGCCCGTCTACGGGGGAGCTGTTTTTT.